Detailed here is one T cell receptor beta chain. This sample was taken from a study of blood T cell repertoires in COVID-19. Data came from immunoSEQ multiplex PCR; TCRdb stores just in-frame clones and leaves some out. The sample carries roughly 170,000 clones, around four fifths recorded once. The germline gives CDR1 MDHEN, CDR2 SYDVKM. Trimming cost V 10 bases and J 5 bases, with 15 bases left between them. CDR3 length: 13 residues. The sequencing input was PBMCs or T cells enriched from blood (not recorded which). The TCR comes from a woman in her forties or fifties who had recovered from COVID-19. The J gene is TRBJ1-5, the V gene TRBV28; the D gene is possibly TRBD1 (5 bases). The CDR3 DNA reads as TGTGCCATCGGAAGGGGTAATTATCAGCCCCAGCATTTT. Translated: CAIGRGNYQPQHF. The entire variable domain, with the rest obtained from reference TRBV28 and TRBJ1-5, is as follows: DVKVTQSSRYLVKRTGEKVFLECVQDMDHENMFWYRQDPGLGLRLIYFSYDVKMKEKGDIPEGYSVSREKKERFSLILESASTNQTSMYLCAIGRGNYQPQHFGDGTRLSIL.